The 4 T cell receptor beta chains listed next were all sequenced from one sample in a study of molecular identifiers for immune sequencing clone quantification. TCRdb re-called the PCR reads through MiXCR, storing one row per CDR3 protein. The profile covers about 640,000 distinct CDR3 sequences, with about 20% appearing a single time and roughly 0.9% taken by the ten largest. The sample taken for sequencing was naive CD8+ T cells from blood, with Jurkat cell RNA spiked in. Subset indicated: FACS-sorted CD8+CD4-CCR7+CD45RA+ naive T cells. Every receptor here comes from a human donor in good health. Some libraries in this study had Jurkat cell RNA spiked in.

For this clonotype: This may be a read error: a much more frequent sequence differs by one nucleotide. CDR3 residues: CTSSSGSRGEETQYF. Here the CDR3 DNA reads TGTACCAGCAGCTCCGGGTCTAGGGGTGAGGAGACCCAGTACTTC. The genes are TRBV7-9 and TRBJ2-5; the D gene is possibly TRBD1 (5 bases). Germline assignment: CDR1 SEHNR and CDR2 FQNEAQ (reference sequence). The length of the CDR3 is 15 residues.

The rearrangement links TRBV7-9 to TRBJ2-6; no reliable D call. This CDR3 has 15 amino acids. Between the trimmed V and J ends, which lost 1 base and 3 bases, there was a span of 7 bases. From germline, CDR1 is SEHNR and CDR2 FQNEAQ (reference sequence). In DNA form, the CDR3 reads TGTGCCAGCAGCTTAGTAGGGTATGGGGCCAACGTCCTGACTTTC. This sequence encodes CASSLVGYGANVLTF.

In regard to this clonotype: Being one base from a much bigger clone, this may be a read error. This rearrangement joins TRBV13 to TRBJ1-1; D is ambiguous. This CDR3 contains 15 residues. CDR1 PRHDT and CDR2 FYEKMQ come from the germline V gene (reference sequence). CDR3 DNA: TGTGCCAGCAGCTTCCCCCCCAGGATGAACACTGAAGCTCTCTTT. Translated: CASSFPPRMNTEALF. Full variable domain (missing parts from reference TRBV13 and TRBJ1-1): AAGVIQSPRHLIKEKRETATLKCYPIPRHDTVYWYQQGPGQDPQFLISFYEKMQSDKGSIPDRFSAQQFSDYHSELNMSSLELGDSALYFCASSFPPRMNTEALFGQGTRLTVV.

This clonotype was counted many times. The V and J genes are TRBV2 and TRBJ2-3; 8 nucleotides match TRBD2. This CDR3 is built from 16 residues. J lost 4 bases, V lost 4 bases, and 10 bases had no gene match. Germline V gives CDR1 SNHLY, CDR2 FYNNEI. The CDR3 region has the DNA TGTGCCAGCAGTGCTCTGGGAGCGGGGGTGGCAGATACGCAGTATTTT. Its protein product is CASSALGAGVADTQYF.